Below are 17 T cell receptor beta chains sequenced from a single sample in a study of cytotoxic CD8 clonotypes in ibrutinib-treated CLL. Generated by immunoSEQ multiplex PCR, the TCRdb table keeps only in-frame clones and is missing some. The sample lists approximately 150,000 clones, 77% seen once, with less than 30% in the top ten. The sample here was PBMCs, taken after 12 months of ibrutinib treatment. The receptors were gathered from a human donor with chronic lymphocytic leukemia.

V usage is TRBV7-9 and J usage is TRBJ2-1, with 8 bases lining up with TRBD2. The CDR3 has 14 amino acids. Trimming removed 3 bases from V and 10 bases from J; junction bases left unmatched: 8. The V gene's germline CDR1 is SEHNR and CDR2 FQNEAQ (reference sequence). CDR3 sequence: CASSFAGGVEEQFF. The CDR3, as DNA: TGTGCCAGCAGCTTCGCCGGGGGGGTAGAGGAGCAGTTCTTC.

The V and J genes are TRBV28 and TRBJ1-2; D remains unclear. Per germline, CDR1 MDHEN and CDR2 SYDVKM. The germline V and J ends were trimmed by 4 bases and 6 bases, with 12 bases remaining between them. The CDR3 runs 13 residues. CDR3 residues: CASSSRVYDGYTF. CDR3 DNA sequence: TGTGCCAGCAGTTCTAGGGTGTACGATGGCTACACCTTC.

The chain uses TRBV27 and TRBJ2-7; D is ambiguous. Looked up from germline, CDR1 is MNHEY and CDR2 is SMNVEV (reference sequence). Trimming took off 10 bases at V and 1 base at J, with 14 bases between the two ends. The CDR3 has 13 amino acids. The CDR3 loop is CATRPSGSYEQYF. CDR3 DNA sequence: TGTGCCACACGACCCTCCGGATCCTACGAGCAGTACTTC.

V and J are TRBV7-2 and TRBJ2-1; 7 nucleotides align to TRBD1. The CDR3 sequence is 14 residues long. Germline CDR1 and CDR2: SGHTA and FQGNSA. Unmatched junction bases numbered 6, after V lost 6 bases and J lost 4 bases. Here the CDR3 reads CASRGTVGYNEQFF. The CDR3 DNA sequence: TGTGCCAGCAGGGGGACAGTCGGATACAATGAGCAGTTCTTC.

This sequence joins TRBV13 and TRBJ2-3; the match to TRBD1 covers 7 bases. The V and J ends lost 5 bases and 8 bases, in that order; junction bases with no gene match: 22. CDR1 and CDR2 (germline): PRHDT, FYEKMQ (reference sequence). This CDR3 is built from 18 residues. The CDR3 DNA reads TGTGCCAGCAGCCCCAGCGACCTGGACCGGACAGGCGGACCTACGCAGTATTTT. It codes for CASSPSDLDRTGGPTQYF. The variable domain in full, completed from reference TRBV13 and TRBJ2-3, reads AAGVIQSPRHLIKEKRETATLKCYPIPRHDTVYWYQQGPGQDPQFLISFYEKMQSDKGSIPDRFSAQQFSDYHSELNMSSLELGDSALYFCASSPSDLDRTGGPTQYFGPGTRLTVL.

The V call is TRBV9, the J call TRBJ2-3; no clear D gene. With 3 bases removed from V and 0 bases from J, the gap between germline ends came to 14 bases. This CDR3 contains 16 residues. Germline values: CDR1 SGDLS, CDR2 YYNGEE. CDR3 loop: CASSGPRQTSTDTQYF. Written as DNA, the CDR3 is TGTGCCAGCAGCGGACCCCGGCAGACCAGCACAGATACGCAGTATTTT. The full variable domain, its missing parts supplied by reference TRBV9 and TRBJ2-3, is DSGVTQTPKHLITATGQRVTLRCSPRSGDLSVYWYQQSLDQGLQFLIQYYNGEERAKGNILERFSAQQFPDLHSELNLSSLELGDSALYFCASSGPRQTSTDTQYFGPGTRLTVL.

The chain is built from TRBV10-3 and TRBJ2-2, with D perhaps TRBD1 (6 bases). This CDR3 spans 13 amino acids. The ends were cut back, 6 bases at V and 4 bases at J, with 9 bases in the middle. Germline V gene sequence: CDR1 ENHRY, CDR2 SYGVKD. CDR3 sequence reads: CAISRTVTGELFF. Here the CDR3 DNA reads TGTGCCATCAGCAGGACAGTCACCGGGGAGCTGTTTTTT.

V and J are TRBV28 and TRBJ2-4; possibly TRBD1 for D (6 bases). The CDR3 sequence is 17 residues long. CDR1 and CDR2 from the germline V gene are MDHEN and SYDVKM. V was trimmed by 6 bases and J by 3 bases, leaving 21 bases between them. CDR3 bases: TGTGCCAGCAGCGGGGAAGGGGGACCCCTTGTCAAAAACATTCAGTACTTC. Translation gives CASSGEGGPLVKNIQYF.

This CDR3 is CASSRGPRDSIRYEQYF. CDR3 in DNA: TGCGCCAGCAGCCGCGGACCCCGGGACAGCATTCGTTACGAGCAGTACTTC. The chain joins TRBV4-1 to TRBJ2-7, with 7 positions matching TRBD1. CDR1 and CDR2 from the germline V gene are MGHRA and YSYEKL. The CDR3 has 17 amino acids. V lost 4 bases to trimming and J lost 4 bases; unmatched junction nucleotides: 16.

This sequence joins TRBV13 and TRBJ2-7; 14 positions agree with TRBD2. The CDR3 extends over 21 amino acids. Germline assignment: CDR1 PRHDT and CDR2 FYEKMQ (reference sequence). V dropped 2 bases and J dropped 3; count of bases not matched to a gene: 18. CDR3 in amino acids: CASSLLGGGTSGRSGYYEQYF. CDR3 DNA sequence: TGTGCCAGCAGCTTACTCGGTGGGGGGACTAGCGGGAGATCGGGCTACTACGAGCAGTACTTC.

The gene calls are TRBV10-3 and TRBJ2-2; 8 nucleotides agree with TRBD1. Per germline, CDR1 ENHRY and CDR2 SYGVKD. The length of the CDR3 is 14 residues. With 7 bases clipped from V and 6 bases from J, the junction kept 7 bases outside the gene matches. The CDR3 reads CAIKQGAAAGELFF. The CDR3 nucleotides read TGTGCCATCAAGCAGGGGGCTGCAGCCGGGGAGCTGTTTTTT.

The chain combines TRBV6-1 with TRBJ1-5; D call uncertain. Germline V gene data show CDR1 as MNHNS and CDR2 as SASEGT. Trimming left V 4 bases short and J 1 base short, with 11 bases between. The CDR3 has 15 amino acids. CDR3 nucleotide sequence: TGTGCCAGCAGTGGCACAGTTGGCAGCAATCAGCCCCAGCATTTT. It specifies CASSGTVGSNQPQHF.

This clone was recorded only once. CDR3: CASSAGAQGYEQYF. The CDR3 coding sequence is TGCGCCAGCAGCGCGGGGGCCCAGGGCTACGAGCAGTACTTC. The rearrangement links TRBV5-1 to TRBJ2-7, with D possibly matching TRBD2 (7 bases). Germline CDR1 reads SGHRS; CDR2 reads YFSETQ. This CDR3 contains 14 residues. V was trimmed by 4 bases and J by 3 bases, leaving 14 bases between them.

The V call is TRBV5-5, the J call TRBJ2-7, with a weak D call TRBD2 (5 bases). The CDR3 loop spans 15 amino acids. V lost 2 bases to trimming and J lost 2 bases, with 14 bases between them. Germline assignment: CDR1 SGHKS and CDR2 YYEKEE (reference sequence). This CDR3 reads CASSLGPSLPYEQYF. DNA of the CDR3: TGTGCCAGCAGCTTAGGACCTAGCCTTCCCTACGAGCAGTACTTC.

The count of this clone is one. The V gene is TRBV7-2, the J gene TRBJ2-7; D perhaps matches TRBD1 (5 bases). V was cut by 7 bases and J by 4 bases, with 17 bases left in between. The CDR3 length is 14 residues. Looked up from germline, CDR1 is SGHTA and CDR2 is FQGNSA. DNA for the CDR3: TGTGCCAGCAACAACCAGGGATTGGGGTACGAGCAGTACTTC. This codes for CASNNQGLGYEQYF.

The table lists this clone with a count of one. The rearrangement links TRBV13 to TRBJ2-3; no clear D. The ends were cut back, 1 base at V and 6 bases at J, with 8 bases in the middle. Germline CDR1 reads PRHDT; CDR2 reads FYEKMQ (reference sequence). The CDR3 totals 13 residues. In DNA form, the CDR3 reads TGTGCCAGCAGCTTAGAGCTCATCGATACGCAGTATTTT. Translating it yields CASSLELIDTQYF.

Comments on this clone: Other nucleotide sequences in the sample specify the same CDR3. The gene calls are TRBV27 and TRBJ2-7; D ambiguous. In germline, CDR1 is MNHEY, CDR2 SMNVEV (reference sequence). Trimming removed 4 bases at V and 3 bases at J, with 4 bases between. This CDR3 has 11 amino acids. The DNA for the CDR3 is TGTGCCAGCAGTTCTAGCTACGAGCAGTACTTC. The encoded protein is CASSSSYEQYF.